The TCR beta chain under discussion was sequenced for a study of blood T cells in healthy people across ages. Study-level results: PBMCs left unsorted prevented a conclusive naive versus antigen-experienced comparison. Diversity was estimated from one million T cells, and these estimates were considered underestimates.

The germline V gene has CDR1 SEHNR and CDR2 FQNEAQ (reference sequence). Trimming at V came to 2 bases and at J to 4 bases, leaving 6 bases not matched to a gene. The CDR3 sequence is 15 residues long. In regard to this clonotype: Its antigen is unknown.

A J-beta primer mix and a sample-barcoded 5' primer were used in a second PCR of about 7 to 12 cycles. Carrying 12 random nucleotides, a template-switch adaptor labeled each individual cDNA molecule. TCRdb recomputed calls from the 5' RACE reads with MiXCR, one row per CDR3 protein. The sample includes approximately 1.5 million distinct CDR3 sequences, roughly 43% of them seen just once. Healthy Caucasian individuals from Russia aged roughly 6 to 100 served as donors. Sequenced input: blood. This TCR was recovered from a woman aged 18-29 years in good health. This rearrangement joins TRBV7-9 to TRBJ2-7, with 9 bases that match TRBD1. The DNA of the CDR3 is TGTGCCAGCAGCTTAAAGGGTGGGACAGGGTACGAGCAGTACTTC. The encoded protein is CASSLKGGTGYEQYF.